This T cell receptor beta chain originates from a study of T cell repertoires in cytomegalovirus infection. Looking at the study overall: CMV infection plus the matching HLA type was flagged by public TCR beta signatures. General study findings and limits: Clonotypes of TCR beta that were HLA-C-restricted and CMV-specific dominated the ex vivo response.

CDR1 is SGHDT and CDR2 is YYEEEE in the germline V gene. V was trimmed by 4 bases and J by 5 bases, leaving 9 bases between them. This CDR3 is 13 amino acids long. Worth noting for this clonotype: Its antigen is not identified.

TCRdb reprocessed the reads via MiXCR and lists one record per CDR3 protein. The repertoire consists of approximately 500,000 distinct CDR3 sequences, with more than 15% occurring once and the leading ten covering under 30%. V and J are TRBV5-6 and TRBJ2-2; D gene ambiguous. The clonotype was recovered from a human donor in good health (CMV status not recorded). Some clones in this sample may be carry-over from other donors' samples. The specimen sequenced was CD8+ T cells from PBMCs. The CDR3 sequence: CASSMAHTGELFF. CDR3 nucleotides: TGTGCCAGCAGCATGGCCCATACCGGGGAGCTGTTTTTT.